A single sample is the source of the 20 T cell receptor beta chains below, sequenced in a study of shared clonotypes between healthy human individuals. Some clones are missing from TCRdb's copy, which holds only in-frame ones; the method was immunoSEQ multiplex PCR. The repertoire holds 450,000 to 600,000 clones, with 79% as singletons. The sequencing sample was made of PBMCs. The source is a woman between 35 and 50 years old in good health. Some clones in this sample may be carry-over from other donors' samples.

Here the CDR3 reads CASSLGLAIDTDTQYF. The CDR3 DNA follows: TGTGCCAGCAGCTTGGGTCTAGCCATCGACACAGATACGCAGTATTTT. The chain uses TRBV5-4 and TRBJ2-3, with D possibly being TRBD2 (5 bases). V lost 0 bases to trimming and J lost 2 bases, with 13 bases between them. Germline V CDR1 and CDR2: SGHNT, YYREEE (reference sequence). The length of the CDR3 is 16 residues.

V usage is TRBV10-3 and J usage is TRBJ2-2; 10 bases map to TRBD1. CDR3 length: 14 amino acids. Unmatched junction bases numbered 1, after V lost 6 bases and J lost 3 bases. From germline, CDR1 is ENHRY and CDR2 SYGVKD. The CDR3 DNA reads TGTGCCATCAGGGGGACAGGGGACACCGGGGAGCTGTTTTTT. This translates into CAIRGTGDTGELFF.

This chain uses TRBV7-2 with TRBJ2-7, with no clear D. The CDR3 sequence is 15 residues long. Per the germline V gene, CDR1 is SGHTA and CDR2 is FQGNSA. V lost 5 bases, J lost 2 bases, and 16 bases lay in between. The CDR3 loop is CASSQTPTVAYEQYF. CDR3 sequence (DNA): TGTGCCAGCAGCCAAACACCGACCGTTGCCTACGAGCAGTACTTC.

The chain is built from TRBV7-3 and TRBJ2-1, with a possible D match to TRBD1 (6 bases). The germline V and J ends were trimmed by 5 bases and 5 bases, with 13 bases remaining between them. Germline-derived CDR1 and CDR2 are SGHTA and FQGTGA. The CDR3 is made up of 14 amino acids. The CDR3 is CASSPGTRHNEQFF. CDR3 in DNA: TGTGCCAGCAGCCCCGGGACAAGACACAATGAGCAGTTCTTC. Full variable domain (remainder filled in from reference TRBV7-3 and TRBJ2-1): GAGVSQTPSNKVTEKGKYVELRCDPISGHTALYWYRQSLGQGPEFLIYFQGTGAADDSGLPNDRFFAVRPEGSVSTLKIQRTERGDSAVYLCASSPGTRHNEQFFGPGTRLTVL.

The chain combines TRBV7-3 with TRBJ2-1, with unresolved D. CDR1 is SGHTA and CDR2 is FQGTGA in the germline V gene. The CDR3 loop spans 15 amino acids. V lost 5 bases to trimming and J lost 4 bases, with 15 bases between them. This CDR3 reads CASSPTFWGYNEQFF. Here the CDR3 DNA reads TGTGCCAGCAGCCCCACATTTTGGGGTTACAATGAGCAGTTCTTC.

The table lists this clone with a count of one. The CDR3 coding sequence is TGTGCCAGCAGTTACGTCCGGGGGTACTACGAGCAGTACTTC. It translates to CASSYVRGYYEQYF. The chain links TRBV6-5 to TRBJ2-7; D is perhaps TRBD2 (6 bases). V was trimmed by 2 bases and J by 3 bases, leaving 11 bases between them. The CDR3 runs to 14 residues. CDR1 is MNHEY, CDR2 SVGAGI, per germline.

The V gene is TRBV11-2, the J gene TRBJ2-2; D is uncertain. The CDR3 is 14 residues long. V lost 3 bases to trimming and J lost 4 bases, with 9 bases between them. The V gene's germline CDR1 is SGHAT and CDR2 FQNNGV. The CDR3 spells CASSFGSSTGELFF. The CDR3 bases are TGTGCCAGCAGCTTCGGCAGTTCCACCGGGGAGCTGTTTTTT. The variable domain in full, with the rest retrieved from reference TRBV11-2 and TRBJ2-2, is EAGVAQSPRYKIIEKRQSVAFWCNPISGHATLYWYQQILGQGPKLLIQFQNNGVVDDSQLPKDRFSAERLKGVDSTLKIQPAKLEDSAVYLCASSFGSSTGELFFGEGSRLTVL.

As for this clone: It differs at one base from a far larger clone, so likely a read error. This chain connects TRBV2 to TRBJ2-7; D remains ambiguous. Germline V gives CDR1 SNHLY, CDR2 FYNNEI. This CDR3 is built from 11 residues. The CDR3 bases are TGTGTCAGCAGCAACTCCTACGAGCAGTACTTC. Protein product: CVSSNSYEQYF.

V usage is TRBV6-5 and J usage is TRBJ2-7, with D possibly being TRBD1 (6 bases). Germline loops: CDR1 MNHEY, CDR2 SVGAGI. Trimming cost V 6 bases and J 9 bases, with 15 bases left between them. This CDR3 is 12 amino acids long. The DNA of the CDR3 is TGTGCCAGCAGCGTAAGGGGGTCCGGGCAGTACTTC. It translates to CASSVRGSGQYF.

The chain recombines TRBV7-2 with TRBJ2-7, with 11 bases matching TRBD2. Looked up from germline, CDR1 is SGHTA and CDR2 is FQGNSA. The CDR3 spans 14 residues. J gave up 6 bases and V 5 bases, and 6 bases lay outside the gene matches. DNA of the CDR3: TGTGCCAGCAGCACTTTAGCGGGAGGGGTCGAGCAGTACTTC. It translates to CASSTLAGGVEQYF.

V gene TRBV27 combines with J gene TRBJ1-3; maybe TRBD1 (5 bases). Per germline, CDR1 MNHEY and CDR2 SMNVEV (reference sequence). Trimming removed 2 bases from V and 4 bases from J, with 12 bases in between. The CDR3 length is 15 residues. The CDR3 sequence is CASSLGGGSGNTIYF. CDR3 in DNA: TGTGCCAGCAGTTTAGGCGGGGGGTCGGGAAACACCATATATTTT.

The V call is TRBV30, the J call TRBJ2-3; D uncertain. Germline CDR1 GTSNPN, CDR2 SVGIG (reference sequence). This CDR3 has 12 residues. V lost 0 bases to trimming and J lost 6 bases, with 7 bases between them. The CDR3 bases are TGTGCCTGGAGTGTAAGTGGGGATACGCAGTATTTT. It specifies CAWSVSGDTQYF.

This clone showed up just once. V usage is TRBV30 and J usage is TRBJ2-3; 9 nucleotides match TRBD2. Germline V CDR1 and CDR2: GTSNPN, SVGIG (reference sequence). The CDR3 contains 14 residues. V trimming: 1 base; J trimming: 6 bases; junction bases outside the gene matches: 5. Written as DNA, the CDR3 is TGTGCCTGGAGTGAAGGACTAGCGTCGGATACGCAGTATTTT. Translated, it gives CAWSEGLASDTQYF. Variable domain in full (rest from reference TRBV30 and TRBJ2-3): SQTIHQWPATLVQPVGSPLSLECTVEGTSNPNLYWYRQAAGRGLQLLFYSVGIGQISSEVPQNLSASRPQDRQFILSSKKLLLSDSGFYLCAWSEGLASDTQYFGPGTRLTVL.

This clone was observed a few times. J is TRBJ2-1 and V is TRBV5-4, with a possible D match to TRBD2 (5 bases). Trimming left V 1 base short and J 0 bases short, with 8 bases between. This CDR3 is 15 amino acids long. Germline V gene lookup returns CDR1 SGHNT and CDR2 YYREEE (reference sequence). CDR3 nucleotides: TGTGCCAGCAGCTTGTCAGCGGACTCCTACAATGAGCAGTTCTTC. Its translation is CASSLSADSYNEQFF.

The chain combines TRBV13 with TRBJ2-1; possibly TRBD1 for D (6 bases). CDR1 is PRHDT, CDR2 FYEKMQ, per germline (reference sequence). The CDR3 has 14 amino acids. Trimming stripped 5 bases from V and 7 bases from J, with 15 bases between. CDR3: CASSGSGVRNEQFF. The CDR3 DNA reads as TGTGCCAGCAGCGGGTCAGGGGTAAGGAATGAGCAGTTCTTC.

This clone was detected a few times. The rearrangement links TRBV7-2 to TRBJ2-1; D unresolved. There are 11 residues in the CDR3. Germline assignment: CDR1 SGHTA and CDR2 FQGNSA. Trimming removed 6 bases at V and 12 bases at J, with 12 bases between. The CDR3 sequence is CASSPPGRQFF. The CDR3 coding sequence is TGTGCCAGCAGTCCCCCTGGCCGGCAGTTCTTC. Based on the CDR3 plus reference TRBV7-2 and TRBJ2-1, the full variable domain is GAGVSQSPSNKVTEKGKDVELRCDPISGHTALYWYRQSLGQGLEFLIYFQGNSAPDKSGLPSDRFSAERTGGSVSTLTIQRTQQEDSAVYLCASSPPGRQFFGPGTRLTVL.

The gene calls are TRBV7-2 and TRBJ2-1, with a tentative D call TRBD2 (6 bases). Per the germline V gene, CDR1 is SGHTA and CDR2 is FQGNSA. The V gene lost 1 base and the J gene lost 8 bases, with 12 bases spanning the gap. The CDR3 contains 14 residues. The CDR3 bases are TGTGCCAGCAGCTTAGTGCGGGGAGTCGATGAGCAGTTCTTC. Its translation is CASSLVRGVDEQFF.

The rearrangement joins TRBV7-6 to TRBJ1-4; TRBD1 is a possible D gene (5 bases). From germline, CDR1 is SGHVS and CDR2 FNYEAQ. This CDR3 has 14 residues. V was clipped by 5 bases and J by 3 bases, with 10 bases between them. The CDR3 is CASSKGGANEKLFF. Written as DNA, the CDR3 is TGTGCCAGCAGCAAGGGAGGGGCTAATGAAAAACTGTTTTTT.

This chain uses TRBV11-2 with TRBJ1-1; no firm D call. Trimming pared 0 bases from V and 6 bases from J, leaving 11 bases between. CDR3 size: 14 residues. The germline V gene encodes CDR1 SGHAT and CDR2 FQNNGV. CDR3: CASSLESVPAEAFF. As DNA, the CDR3 is TGTGCCAGCAGCTTAGAGTCCGTTCCTGCTGAAGCTTTCTTT.

The count of this clone is one. CDR3 protein: CASSPAPNAGNTEAFF. The DNA for the CDR3 is TGTGCCAGCAGCCCGGCCCCCAATGCCGGGAACACTGAAGCTTTCTTT. V gene TRBV11-1 combines with J gene TRBJ1-1; the D is unclear. This CDR3 comprises 16 residues. Trimming left V 5 bases short and J 1 base short, with 17 bases between. Germline CDR1 is SGHAT and CDR2 is FQDESV (reference sequence). The full variable domain, in which reference TRBV11-1 and TRBJ1-1 provide the parts outside the CDR3, is EAEVAQSPRYKITEKSQAVAFWCDPISGHATLYWYRQILGQGPELLVQFQDESVVDDSQLPKDRFSAERLKGVDSTLKIQPAELGDSAMYLCASSPAPNAGNTEAFFGQGTRLTVV.